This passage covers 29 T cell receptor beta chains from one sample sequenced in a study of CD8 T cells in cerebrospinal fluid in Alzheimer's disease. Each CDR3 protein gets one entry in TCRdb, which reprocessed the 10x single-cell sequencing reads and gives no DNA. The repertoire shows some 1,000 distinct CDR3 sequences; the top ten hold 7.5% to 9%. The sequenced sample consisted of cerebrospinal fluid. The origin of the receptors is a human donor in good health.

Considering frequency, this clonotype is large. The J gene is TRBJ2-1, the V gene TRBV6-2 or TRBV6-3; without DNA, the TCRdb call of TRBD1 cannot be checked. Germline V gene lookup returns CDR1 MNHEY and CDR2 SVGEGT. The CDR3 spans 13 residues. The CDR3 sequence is CASSYWRDNEQFF.

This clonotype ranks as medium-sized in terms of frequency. The CDR3 loop reads CASSHSSGPRPGNTIYF. The chain employs TRBV4-1 and TRBJ1-3; no DNA is available, so the TRBD1 call from TCRdb remains unchecked. The V gene's germline CDR1 is MGHRA and CDR2 YSYEKL. This CDR3 region has 17 residues.

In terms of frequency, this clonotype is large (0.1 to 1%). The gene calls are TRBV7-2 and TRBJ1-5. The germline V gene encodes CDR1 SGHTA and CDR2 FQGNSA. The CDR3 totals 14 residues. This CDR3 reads CASSLGPNDSPQHF.

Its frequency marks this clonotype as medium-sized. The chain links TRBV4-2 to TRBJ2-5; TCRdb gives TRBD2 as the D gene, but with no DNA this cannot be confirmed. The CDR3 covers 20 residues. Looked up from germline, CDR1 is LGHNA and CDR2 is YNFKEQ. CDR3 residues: CASSQGASSGALGAQETQYF.

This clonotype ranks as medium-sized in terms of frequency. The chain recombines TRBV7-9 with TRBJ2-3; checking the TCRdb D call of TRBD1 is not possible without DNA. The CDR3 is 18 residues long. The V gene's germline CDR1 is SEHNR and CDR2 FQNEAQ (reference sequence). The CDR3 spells CASSLGGTGGFSTDTQYF.

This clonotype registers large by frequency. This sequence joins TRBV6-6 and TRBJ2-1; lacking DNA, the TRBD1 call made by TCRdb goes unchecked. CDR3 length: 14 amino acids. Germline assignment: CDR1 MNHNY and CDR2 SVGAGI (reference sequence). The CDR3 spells CASSLGQGYNEQFF.

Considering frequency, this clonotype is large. CDR3 loop: CASSLVGGESTEAFF. V gene TRBV7-3 combines with J gene TRBJ1-1. CDR3 length equals 15 residues. Germline CDR1 is SGHTA and CDR2 is FQGTGA.

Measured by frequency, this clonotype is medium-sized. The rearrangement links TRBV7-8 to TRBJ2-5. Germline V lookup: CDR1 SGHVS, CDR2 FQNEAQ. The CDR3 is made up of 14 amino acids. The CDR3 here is CASSTTVLQETQYF.

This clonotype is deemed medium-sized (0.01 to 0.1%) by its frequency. The chain's CDR3 is CASSPIWAGAFNQPQHF. The rearrangement uses TRBV28 and TRBJ1-5; TCRdb names TRBD1, which stays unverified in the absence of DNA. Germline V lookup: CDR1 MDHEN, CDR2 SYDVKM. This CDR3 spans 17 amino acids.

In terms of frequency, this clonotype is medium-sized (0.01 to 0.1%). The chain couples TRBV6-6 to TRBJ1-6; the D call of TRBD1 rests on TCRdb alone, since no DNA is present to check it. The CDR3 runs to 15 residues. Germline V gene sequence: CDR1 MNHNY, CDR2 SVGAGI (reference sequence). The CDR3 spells CASSQLTGTSSPLHF.

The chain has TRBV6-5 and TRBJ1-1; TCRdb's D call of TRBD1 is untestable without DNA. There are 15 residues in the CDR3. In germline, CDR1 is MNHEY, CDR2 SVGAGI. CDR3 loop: CASSYSLGGNTEAFF.

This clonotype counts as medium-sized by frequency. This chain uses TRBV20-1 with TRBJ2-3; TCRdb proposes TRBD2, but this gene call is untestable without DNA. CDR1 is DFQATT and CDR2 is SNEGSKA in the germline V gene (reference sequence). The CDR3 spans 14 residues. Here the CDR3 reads CSARSSGGTDTQYF.

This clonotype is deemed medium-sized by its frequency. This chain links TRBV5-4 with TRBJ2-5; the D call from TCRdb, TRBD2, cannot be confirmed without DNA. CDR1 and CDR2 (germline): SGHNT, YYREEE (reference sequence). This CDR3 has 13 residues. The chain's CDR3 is CASSLVSAETQYF. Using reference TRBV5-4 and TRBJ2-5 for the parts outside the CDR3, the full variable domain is ETGVTQSPTHLIKTRGQQVTLRCSSQSGHNTVSWYQQALGQGPQFIFQYYREEENGRGNFPPRFSGLQFPNYSSELNVNALELDDSALYLCASSLVSAETQYFGPGTRLLVL.

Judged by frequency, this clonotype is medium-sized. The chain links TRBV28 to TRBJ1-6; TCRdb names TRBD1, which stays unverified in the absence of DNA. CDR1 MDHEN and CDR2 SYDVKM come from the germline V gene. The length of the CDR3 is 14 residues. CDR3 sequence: CASMPSGDNSPLHF.

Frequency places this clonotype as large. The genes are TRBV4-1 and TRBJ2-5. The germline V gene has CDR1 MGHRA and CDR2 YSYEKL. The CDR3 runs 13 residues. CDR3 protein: CASSQARTETQYF.

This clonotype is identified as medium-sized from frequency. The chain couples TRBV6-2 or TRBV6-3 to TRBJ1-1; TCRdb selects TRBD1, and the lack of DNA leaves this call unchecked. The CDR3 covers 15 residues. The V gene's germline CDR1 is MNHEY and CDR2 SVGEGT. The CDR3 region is CASTHRQGGGTEAFF.

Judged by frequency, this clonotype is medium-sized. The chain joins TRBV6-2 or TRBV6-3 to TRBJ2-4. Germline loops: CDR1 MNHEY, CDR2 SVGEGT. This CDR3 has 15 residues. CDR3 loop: CASTYGRLAKNIQYF.

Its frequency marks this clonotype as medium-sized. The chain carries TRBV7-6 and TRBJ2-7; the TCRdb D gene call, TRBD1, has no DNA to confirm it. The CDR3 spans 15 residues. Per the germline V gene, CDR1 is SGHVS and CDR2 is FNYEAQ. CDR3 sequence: CASSLGTRGTYEQYF.

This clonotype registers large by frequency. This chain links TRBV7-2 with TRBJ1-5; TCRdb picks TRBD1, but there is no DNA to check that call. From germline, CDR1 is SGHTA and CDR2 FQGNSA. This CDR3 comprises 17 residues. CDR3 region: CASSSYPGTVLNQPQHF.

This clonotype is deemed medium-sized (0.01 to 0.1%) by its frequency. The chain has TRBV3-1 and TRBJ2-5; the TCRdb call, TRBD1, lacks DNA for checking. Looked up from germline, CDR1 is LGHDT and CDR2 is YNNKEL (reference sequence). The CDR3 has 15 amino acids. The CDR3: CASSHIKQDGETQYF.

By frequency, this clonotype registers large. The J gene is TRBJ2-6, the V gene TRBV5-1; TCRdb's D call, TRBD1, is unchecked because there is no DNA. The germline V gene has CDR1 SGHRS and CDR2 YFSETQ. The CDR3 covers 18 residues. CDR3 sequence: CASSSQGQGALGANVLTF.

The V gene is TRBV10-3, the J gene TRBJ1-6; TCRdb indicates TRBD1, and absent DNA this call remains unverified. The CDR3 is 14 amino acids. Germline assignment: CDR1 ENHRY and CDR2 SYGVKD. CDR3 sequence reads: CATTGGVGNSPLHF.

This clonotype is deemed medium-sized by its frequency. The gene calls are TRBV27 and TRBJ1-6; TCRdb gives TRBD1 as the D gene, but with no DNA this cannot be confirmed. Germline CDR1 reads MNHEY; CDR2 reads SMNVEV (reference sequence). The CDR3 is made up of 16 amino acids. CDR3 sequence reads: CASSFPPGQGGSPLHF.

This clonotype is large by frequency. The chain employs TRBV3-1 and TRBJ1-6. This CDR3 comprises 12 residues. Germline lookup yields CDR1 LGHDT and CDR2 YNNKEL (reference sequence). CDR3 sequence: CASSQNNSPLHF.

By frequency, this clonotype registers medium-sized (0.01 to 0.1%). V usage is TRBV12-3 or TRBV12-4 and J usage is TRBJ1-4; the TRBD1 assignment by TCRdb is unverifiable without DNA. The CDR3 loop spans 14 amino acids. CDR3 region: CASSLGALSEKLFF.

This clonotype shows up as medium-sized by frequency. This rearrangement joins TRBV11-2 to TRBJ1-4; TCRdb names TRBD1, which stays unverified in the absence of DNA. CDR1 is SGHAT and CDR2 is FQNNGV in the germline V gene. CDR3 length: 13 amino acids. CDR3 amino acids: CASSQDSNEKLFF.

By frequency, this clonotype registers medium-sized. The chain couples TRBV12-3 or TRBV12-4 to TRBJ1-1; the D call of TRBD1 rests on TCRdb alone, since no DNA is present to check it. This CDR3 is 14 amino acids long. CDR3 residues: CASSLSHGASEAFF.

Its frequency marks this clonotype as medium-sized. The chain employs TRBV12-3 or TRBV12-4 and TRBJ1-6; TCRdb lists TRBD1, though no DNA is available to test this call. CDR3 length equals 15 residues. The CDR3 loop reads CASSPPGTGNSPLHF.

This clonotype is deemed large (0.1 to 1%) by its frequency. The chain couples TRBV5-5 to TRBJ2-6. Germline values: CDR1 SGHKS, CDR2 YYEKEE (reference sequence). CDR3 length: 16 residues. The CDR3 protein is CASSFRLASGANVLTF.